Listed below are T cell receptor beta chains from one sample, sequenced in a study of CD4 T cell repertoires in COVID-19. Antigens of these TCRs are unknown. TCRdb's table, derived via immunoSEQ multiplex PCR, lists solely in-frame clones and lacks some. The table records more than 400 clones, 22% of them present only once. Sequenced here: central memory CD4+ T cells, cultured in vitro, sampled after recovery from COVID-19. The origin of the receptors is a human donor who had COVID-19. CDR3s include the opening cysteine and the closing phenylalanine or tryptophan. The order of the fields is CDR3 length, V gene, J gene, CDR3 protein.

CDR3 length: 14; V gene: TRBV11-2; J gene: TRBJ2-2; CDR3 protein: CASSLLRMAGELFF
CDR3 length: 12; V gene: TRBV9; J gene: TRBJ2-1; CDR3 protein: CASSVEPNEQFF
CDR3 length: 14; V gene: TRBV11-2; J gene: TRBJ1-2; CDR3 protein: CASSRDRSGDGYTF
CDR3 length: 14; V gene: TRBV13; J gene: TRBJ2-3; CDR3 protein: CASSTSSPADTQYF
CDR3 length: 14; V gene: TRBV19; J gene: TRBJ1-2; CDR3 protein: CASSRVEGNYGYTF
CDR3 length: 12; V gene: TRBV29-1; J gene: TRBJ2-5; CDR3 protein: CSVGHVQETQYF
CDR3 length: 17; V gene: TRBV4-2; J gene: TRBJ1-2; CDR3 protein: CASSQEGGLRGIYGYTF
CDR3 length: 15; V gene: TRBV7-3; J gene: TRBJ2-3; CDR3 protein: CASSLTSGYTDTQYF
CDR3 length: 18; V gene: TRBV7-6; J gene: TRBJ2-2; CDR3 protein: CASSFLSGTGGRAGELFF
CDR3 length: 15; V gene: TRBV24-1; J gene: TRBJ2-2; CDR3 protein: CATTSGTGRAGELFF
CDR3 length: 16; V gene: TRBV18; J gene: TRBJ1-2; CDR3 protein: CASSSGRGSLNYGYTF
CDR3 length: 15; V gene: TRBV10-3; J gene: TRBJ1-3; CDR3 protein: CAIRRDLSSGNTIYF
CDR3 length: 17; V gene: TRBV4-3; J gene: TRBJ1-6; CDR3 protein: CASSQEMHRLNNSPLHF
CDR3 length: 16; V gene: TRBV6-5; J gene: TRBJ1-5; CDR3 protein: CASSSLGQGSNQPQHF